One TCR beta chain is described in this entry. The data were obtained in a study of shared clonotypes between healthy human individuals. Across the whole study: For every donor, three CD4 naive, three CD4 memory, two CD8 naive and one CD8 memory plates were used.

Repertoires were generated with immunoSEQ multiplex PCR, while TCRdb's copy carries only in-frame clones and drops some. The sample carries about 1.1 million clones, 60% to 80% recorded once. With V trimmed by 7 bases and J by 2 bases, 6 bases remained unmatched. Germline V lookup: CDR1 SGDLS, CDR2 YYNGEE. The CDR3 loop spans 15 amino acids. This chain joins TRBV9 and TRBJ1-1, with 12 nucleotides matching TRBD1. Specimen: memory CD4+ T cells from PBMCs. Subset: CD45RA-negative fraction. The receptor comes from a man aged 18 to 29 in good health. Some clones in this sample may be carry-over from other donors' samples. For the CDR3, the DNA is TGTGCCAGCGGGGGACAGGGGGCAAGAAACACTGAAGCTTTCTTT. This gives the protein CASGGQGARNTEAFF.